This TCR beta chain was identified during a study of blood T cell repertoires in COVID-19. Study background: COVID-19 samples, acute and convalescent, were from the United States, Italy and Spain.

Some clones are missing from TCRdb's copy, which holds only in-frame ones; the method was immunoSEQ multiplex PCR. The sample consists of 330,000 or so clones, about 90% of them appearing once. Only one count was recorded for this clone. A junction boundary mismatches the germline segment, possibly from a read error. CDR3 length: 13 residues. Looked up from germline, CDR1 is SGHRS and CDR2 is YFSETQ. V usage is TRBV5-1 and J usage is TRBJ2-5; no clear D. Sequencing used PBMCs or T cells enriched from blood (not recorded which). This receptor was identified in a man aged 25 to 40 who had recovered from COVID-19. As DNA, the CDR3 is TGCGCCAGCAGCTTGACGGGTAAAGAGAGCCAGTACTTC. Protein sequence: CASSLTGKESQYF.